This paragraph covers one T cell receptor (beta chain) sequence. Construction of the TCR beta libraries employed iRepertoire HTBI primers in conjunction with Arm-PCR of CDR3 regions. Original methodology: Across the samples, identification revealed about 62 TRBV and more than 11 TRBJ segments. TCRdb called the multiplex PCR reads again in MiXCR, with one record for every CDR3 protein. TCRdb's processing, not the study's, gives the V and J calls here. The sample yields 400,000 to 500,000 distinct CDR3 sequences, about 17% seen once. Time point noted: newly diagnosed GD, antithyroid drugs for less than 3 months. Extracted PBMC RNA gave rise to the TCR library. Graves' disease diagnoses followed American Thyroid Association guidelines. This sample was included in a study of regulatory T cells in long-lasting Graves disease. The data also belong to a second study, concerning T cells in Graves' hyperthyroidism and ophthalmopathy. That work contributes: Blood held most thyroid clonotypes expanded above 0.001 frequency.

The sample consisted of peripheral blood mononuclear cells (PBMCs), taken at new diagnosis, from a patient treated with antithyroid drugs. The TCR originated in a woman in her 30s with Graves disease.

In DNA, the CDR3 is TGTGCCAGTACAATCGGGGGGACCGTCACAGATACGCAGTATTTT. This gives the protein CASTIGGTVTDTQYF. The V gene is TRBV19, the J gene TRBJ2-3; 7 bases are shared with TRBD2. The CDR3 is made up of 15 amino acids. V trimming: 7 bases; J trimming: 2 bases; junction bases outside the gene matches: 9. CDR1 is LNHDA and CDR2 is SQIVND in the germline V gene (reference sequence).